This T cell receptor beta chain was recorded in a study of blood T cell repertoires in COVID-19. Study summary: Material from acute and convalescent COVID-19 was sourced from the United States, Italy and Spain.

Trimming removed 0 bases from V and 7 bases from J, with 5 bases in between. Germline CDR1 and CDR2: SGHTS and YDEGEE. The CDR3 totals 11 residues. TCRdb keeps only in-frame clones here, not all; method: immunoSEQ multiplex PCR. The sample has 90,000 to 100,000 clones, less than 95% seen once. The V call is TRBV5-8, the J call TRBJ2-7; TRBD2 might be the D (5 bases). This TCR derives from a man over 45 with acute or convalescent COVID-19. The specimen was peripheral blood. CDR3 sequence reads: CASSLAGEQYF. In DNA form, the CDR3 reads TGTGCCAGCAGCTTGGCGGGAGAGCAGTACTTC.